Included here is one T cell receptor beta chain sequence, with context. The antigen remains unidentified. Distinct nucleotide sequences in the sample also encode this CDR3. Researchers ran the PCR with 60 Vbeta and 13 Jbeta primers. Produced via immunoSEQ multiplex PCR; TCRdb's table is partial and in-frame only. The sample shows 150,000 to 200,000 clones, around 80% of them seen only once. This entry comes from a study of cytomegalovirus exposure and HLA in healthy donors. Findings and limits, study-wide: Presence/absence analyses rested on an assumption that sequencing depth was roughly uniform across donors. According to a later analysis, donors in an Asian-associated ancestry cluster reportedly had fewer N-insertions than the approximately 620-donor mean. Previously analyzed data showed that most TCR beta V segments were productive at a frequency of about 87% or about 30%.

V shed 5 bases, J shed 4 bases, and the junction held 2 bases outside the gene matches. The CDR3 spans 14 residues. Germline CDR1 and CDR2: MNHEY and SMNVEV (reference sequence). Each donor was nominally healthy when sampled (though unrecorded immune exposures were likely). The chain is built from TRBV27 and TRBJ1-6; 7 nucleotides align to TRBD1. Sequences were obtained from PBMCs. The receptor's source is a woman aged 45-60 years in good health and CMV-seronegative. CDR3 sequence (DNA): TGTGCCAGCAGTCCGGGACAGTATAATTCACCCCTCCACTTT. Its protein product is CASSPGQYNSPLHF.